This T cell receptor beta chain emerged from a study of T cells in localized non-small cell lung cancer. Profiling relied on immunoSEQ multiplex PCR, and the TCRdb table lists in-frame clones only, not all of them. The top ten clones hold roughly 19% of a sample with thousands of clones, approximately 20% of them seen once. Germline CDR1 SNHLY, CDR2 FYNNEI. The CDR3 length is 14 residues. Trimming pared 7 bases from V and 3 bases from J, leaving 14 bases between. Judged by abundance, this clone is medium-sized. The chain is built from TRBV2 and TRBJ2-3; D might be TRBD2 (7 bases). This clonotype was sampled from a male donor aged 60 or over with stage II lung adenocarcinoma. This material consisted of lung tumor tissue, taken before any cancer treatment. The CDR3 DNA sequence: TGTGCCAGCAAGGGGGGGGCGAGAACAGATACGCAGTATTTT. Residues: CASKGGARTDTQYF.